This T cell receptor (beta chain) came from a study of CD8+ T cells in alopecia areata. As the sequencing template, cDNA was produced by extracting RNA and reverse transcribing it. The data were produced by immunoSEQ multiplex PCR, yet TCRdb's version contains in-frame clones alone and is incomplete. The repertoire holds 95,000 to 100,000 clones, around 60% seen once, with less than 20% in the top ten. Treatment described: oral pan-JAK inhibitor, 5-10 mg twice daily. This sequence was found in a human donor with alopecia areata. Material: CD8+ T cells sorted from blood, obtained at week 4, from a patient treated with tofacitinib.

The CDR3 DNA reads TGTGCCAGCAGCTTGATTAGCGGGACGTTCACCGGGGAGCTGTTTTTT. This sequence encodes CASSLISGTFTGELFF. The chain recombines TRBV7-2 with TRBJ2-2; 8 bases line up with TRBD2. CDR3 size: 16 residues. The J segment lost 4 bases and the V segment lost 3 bases, leaving 7 bases of the junction unmatched. CDR1 and CDR2 from the germline V gene are SGHTA and FQGNSA.